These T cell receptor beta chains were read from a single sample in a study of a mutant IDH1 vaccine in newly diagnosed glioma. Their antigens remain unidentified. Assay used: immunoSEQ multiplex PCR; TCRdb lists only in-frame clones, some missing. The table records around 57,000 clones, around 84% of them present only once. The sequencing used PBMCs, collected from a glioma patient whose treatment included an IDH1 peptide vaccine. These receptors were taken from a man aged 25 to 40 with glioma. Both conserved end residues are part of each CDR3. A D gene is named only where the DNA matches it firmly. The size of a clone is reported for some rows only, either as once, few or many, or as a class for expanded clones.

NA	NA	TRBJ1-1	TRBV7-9	CASSLQDSHWRNTEAFF	TGTGCCAGCAGCCTCCAGGACAGCCATTGGAGGAACACTGAAGCTTTCTTT
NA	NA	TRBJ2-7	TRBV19	CASIPGGAHEQYF	TGTGCCAGTATCCCTGGAGGGGCTCACGAGCAGTACTTC
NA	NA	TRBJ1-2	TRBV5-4	CASSLIYESYGYTF	TGTGCCAGCAGCTTGATTTACGAATCGTATGGCTACACCTTC
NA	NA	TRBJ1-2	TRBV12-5	CASGLVVGLTNYGYTF	TGTGCTAGTGGTTTGGTAGTGGGGCTAACTAACTATGGCTACACCTTC
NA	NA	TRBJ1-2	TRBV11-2	CASSLEGSGYTF	TGTGCCAGCAGCTTAGAAGGGAGTGGCTACACCTTC
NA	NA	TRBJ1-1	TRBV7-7	CASSQGMNTEAFF	TGTGCCAGCAGCCAAGGCATGAACACTGAAGCTTTCTTT
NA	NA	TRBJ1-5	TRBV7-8	CASSRAGNQPQHF	TGTGCCAGCAGCCGGGCGGGGAATCAGCCCCAGCATTTT
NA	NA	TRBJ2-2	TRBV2	CASSTTDSGANTGELFF	TGTGCCAGCAGTACCACCGACAGTGGCGCGAACACCGGGGAGCTGTTTTTT
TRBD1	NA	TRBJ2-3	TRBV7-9	CASTKGQGNSDTQYF	TGTGCCAGCACCAAAGGACAGGGGAATTCAGATACGCAGTATTTT
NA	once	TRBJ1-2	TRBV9	CASSVDRLNRESDGYTF	TGTGCCAGCAGCGTAGATCGCCTAAATAGGGAAAGTGACGGCTACACCTTC
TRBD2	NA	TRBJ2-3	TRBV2	CASSLAGGPDTQYF	TGTGCCAGCAGTCTAGCGGGGGGGCCAGATACGCAGTATTTT
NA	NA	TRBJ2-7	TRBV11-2	CASSLLRGFPYEQYF	TGTGCCAGCAGCTTACTCAGGGGTTTCCCCTACGAGCAGTACTTC
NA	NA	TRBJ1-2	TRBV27	CASSLMGRANYGYTF	TGTGCCAGCAGCCTGATGGGCCGTGCTAACTATGGCTACACCTTC
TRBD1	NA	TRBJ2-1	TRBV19	CASSRTGVLNEQFF	TGTGCCAGTAGTAGGACAGGGGTACTCAATGAGCAGTTCTTC
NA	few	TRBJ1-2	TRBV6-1	CASSEVYGYTF	TGTGCCAGCAGTGAGGTTTATGGCTACACCTTC
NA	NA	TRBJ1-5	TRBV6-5	CASSYTRGQPQHF	TGTGCCAGCAGTTACACCAGGGGTCAGCCCCAGCATTTT
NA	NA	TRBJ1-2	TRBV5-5	CASRFAGAGGYTF	TGTGCCAGCAGGTTTGCAGGGGCAGGCGGCTACACCTTC
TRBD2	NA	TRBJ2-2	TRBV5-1	CASKGGLEVSGELFF	TGCGCCAGCAAGGGAGGACTAGAGGTCTCCGGGGAGCTGTTTTTT
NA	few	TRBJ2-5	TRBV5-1	CASSLHPGQETQYF	TGCGCCAGCAGCTTGCATCCAGGGCAAGAGACCCAGTACTTC
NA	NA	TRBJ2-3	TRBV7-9	CASSFFVVSGTDTQYF	TGTGCCAGCAGCTTTTTTGTGGTTAGCGGCACAGATACGCAGTATTTT
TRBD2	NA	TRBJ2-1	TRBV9	CASSPFWGGSSSYNEQFF	TGTGCCAGCAGCCCCTTTTGGGGGGGGTCGAGCTCCTACAATGAGCAGTTCTTC
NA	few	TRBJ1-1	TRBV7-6	CASSPFGVMNTEAFF	TGTGCCAGCAGCCCATTTGGGGTGATGAACACTGAAGCTTTCTTT
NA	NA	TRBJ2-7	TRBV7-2	CASSPSAYEQYF	TGTGCCAGCAGCCCCTCGGCCTACGAGCAGTACTTC
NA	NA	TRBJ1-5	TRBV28	CASSLWQGFQHF	TGTGCCAGCAGTTTATGGCAGGGGTTCCAGCATTTT
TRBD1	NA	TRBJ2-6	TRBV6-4	CASSAAGTGPSGANVLTF	TGTGCCAGCAGTGCTGCGGGGACAGGCCCTTCTGGGGCCAACGTCCTGACTTTC
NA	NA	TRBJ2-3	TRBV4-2	CASSQKTRDINTQYF	TGTGCCAGCAGCCAAAAAACCCGGGACATAAATACGCAGTATTTT
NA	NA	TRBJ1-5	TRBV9	CASKRQVDSNQPQHF	TGTGCCAGCAAAAGGCAGGTCGATAGCAATCAGCCCCAGCATTTT
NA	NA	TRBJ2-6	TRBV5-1	CASSLASGGSGANVLTF	TGCGCCAGCAGCTTGGCTTCTGGGGGCTCTGGGGCCAACGTCCTGACTTTC
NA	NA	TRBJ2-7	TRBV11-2	CASSLVRGLSYEQYF	TGTGCCAGCAGCCTCGTCCGGGGCCTCTCCTACGAGCAGTACTTC
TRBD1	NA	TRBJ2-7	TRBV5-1	CASSSRTGASYEQYF	TGCGCCAGCAGCTCCCGGACAGGGGCATCCTACGAGCAGTACTTC
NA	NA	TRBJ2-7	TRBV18	CASSFRAPPYEQYF	TGTGCCAGCTCCTTCCGGGCCCCACCCTACGAGCAGTACTTC
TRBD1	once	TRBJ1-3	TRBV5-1	CASSLVTGSAGNTIYF	TGCGCCAGCAGCTTGGTGACAGGGAGCGCTGGAAACACCATATATTTT
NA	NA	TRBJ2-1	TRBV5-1	CASSLSGLGNEQFF	TGCGCCAGCAGCTTGTCAGGGCTAGGCAATGAGCAGTTCTTC
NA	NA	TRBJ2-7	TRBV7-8	CASSLGAAAYEQYF	TGTGCCAGCAGCTTAGGAGCCGCAGCCTACGAGCAGTACTTC
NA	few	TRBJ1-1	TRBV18	CASSLQDVDTEAFF	TGTGCCAGCTCACTCCAGGATGTTGACACTGAAGCTTTCTTT
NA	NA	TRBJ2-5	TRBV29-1	CSGGNHQETQYF	TGCAGCGGGGGGAACCATCAAGAGACCCAGTACTTC
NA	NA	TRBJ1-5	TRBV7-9	CASSLEGLNQPQHF	TGTGCCAGCAGCTTAGAGGGGTTGAATCAGCCCCAGCATTTT
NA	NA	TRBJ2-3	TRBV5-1	CASSLGLVGTDTQYF	TGCGCCAGCAGCTTGGGACTAGTTGGCACAGATACGCAGTATTTT
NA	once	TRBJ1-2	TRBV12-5	CASGLGVGYGYTF	TGTGCTAGTGGTCTCGGTGTGGGCTATGGCTACACCTTC
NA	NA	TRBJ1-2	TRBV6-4	CASRPGPAPYGYTF	TGTGCCAGCCGACCGGGGCCTGCTCCCTATGGCTACACCTTC
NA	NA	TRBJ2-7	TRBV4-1	CASSQGQGLYEQYF	TGCGCCAGCAGCCAAGGACAGGGACTATACGAGCAGTACTTC
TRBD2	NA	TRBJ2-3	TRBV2	CASSYWGGSTDTQYF	TGTGCCAGCAGTTATTGGGGGGGGAGTACAGATACGCAGTATTTT
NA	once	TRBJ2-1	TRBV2	CASSIGTSYNEQFF	TGTGCCAGCAGTATCGGGACAAGTTACAATGAGCAGTTCTTC
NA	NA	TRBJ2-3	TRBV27	CASRLGAVVSTDTQYF	TGTGCCAGCAGATTGGGGGCGGTGGTCAGCACAGATACGCAGTATTTT
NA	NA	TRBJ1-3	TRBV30	CAWSVVGAENTIYF	TGTGCCTGGAGTGTAGTGGGGGCGGAAAACACCATATATTTT
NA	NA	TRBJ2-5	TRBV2	CAQGSGETQYF	TGTGCCCAGGGGTCGGGGGAGACCCAGTACTTC
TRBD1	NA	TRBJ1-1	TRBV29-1	CSVVNRTGPNTEAFF	TGCAGCGTGGTTAACAGGACAGGGCCGAACACTGAAGCTTTCTTT
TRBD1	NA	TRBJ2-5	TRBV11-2	CASSSSTPGQQETQYF	TGTGCCAGCAGCTCGTCAACCCCGGGACAGCAAGAGACCCAGTACTTC